Below, 10 T cell receptor beta chains from the same sample are listed, as sequenced in a study of T-cell reconstitution after alpha-beta-depleted transplantation in children. Preparing the TCRbeta library involved the use of unique molecular identifiers. TCRdb used MiXCR to reprocess the PCR reads, holding one entry per CDR3 protein. The sample lists over 450,000 distinct CDR3 sequences; roughly 10% were seen once. Sequenced material: PBMCs, taken before TCRalphabeta/CD19-depleted stem cell transplant. The origin of the receptors is a child aged 2-15 years with inherited bone marrow failure, due to receive a stem cell transplant.

Ten or more counts support this clonotype. In DNA form, the CDR3 reads TGCGCCAGCAGTGAAGCGAGCGGGAGTGTGGAAGATACGCAGTATTTT. Protein sequence: CASSEASGSVEDTQYF. This rearrangement joins TRBV10-1 to TRBJ2-3; 8 positions match TRBD2. Germline CDR1 is WNHNN and CDR2 is SYGVQD (reference sequence). Losses at the gene ends were 3 bases for V and 5 bases for J; bases not matched to a gene: 10. There are 16 residues in the CDR3.

The rearrangement uses TRBV4-3 and TRBJ2-5, with D perhaps assigned TRBD1 or TRBD2 (5 bases each). The CDR3 length is 16 residues. Germline values: CDR1 LGHNA, CDR2 YSLEER. V lost 0 bases to trimming and J lost 2 bases, with 13 bases between them. The CDR3, as DNA: TGCGCCAGCAGCCAAGATACGGGGACCTTACAAGAGACCCAGTACTTC. This codes for CASSQDTGTLQETQYF.

A word on this clonotype: A much larger clone lies a single base off, so this may be a read error. This rearrangement joins TRBV7-9 to TRBJ2-5; no definite D call. This CDR3 spans 12 amino acids. Between the trimmed V and J ends, which lost 3 bases and 12 bases, there was a span of 14 bases. CDR1 is SEHNR, CDR2 FQNEAQ, per germline (reference sequence). In DNA, the CDR3 is TGTGCCAGCAGCTTTATCTCAGTCACCAAGTACTTC. This translates into CASSFISVTKYF.

This sequence joins TRBV12-3 or TRBV12-4 and TRBJ2-1; the match to TRBD2 covers 11 bases. The CDR3 has 15 amino acids. V trimming: 6 bases; J trimming: 14 bases; junction bases outside the gene matches: 15. This chain's CDR3 is CASSLEGLAEIWEFF. CDR3 DNA sequence: TGTGCCAGCAGCTTGGAGGGACTAGCGGAGATTTGGGAGTTCTTC.

This clonotype appeared many times. This chain joins TRBV7-9 and TRBJ1-4, with TRBD1 matching over 9 bases. From germline, CDR1 is SEHNR and CDR2 FQNEAQ (reference sequence). This CDR3 has 15 residues. V trimming: 6 bases; J trimming: 6 bases; junction bases outside the gene matches: 8. Written as DNA, the CDR3 is TGTGCCAGCAGGACCGGGACAGGGAGTTATGAAAAACTGTTTTTT. Protein sequence: CASRTGTGSYEKLFF.

In this sample, this clonotype turned up many times. CDR3 bases: TGTGCCAGCAGTTTAAAGGGACTCGTTCTGAAGTACTTC. This encodes CASSLKGLVLKYF. V gene TRBV12-3 or TRBV12-4 combines with J gene TRBJ2-7; TRBD2 might be the D (6 bases). The CDR3 totals 13 residues. Trimming took 2 bases from V and 11 from J, leaving 16 bases between them.

Ten or more counts support this clonotype. The CDR3 spells CASSGGGPYSTDTQYF. The CDR3 DNA sequence: TGTGCCAGCAGCGGAGGGGGCCCCTATAGCACAGATACGCAGTATTTT. This chain joins TRBV7-9 and TRBJ2-3; weak D call: TRBD1 (7 bases). This CDR3 is 16 amino acids long. Trimming shortened V by 5 bases and J by 0 bases, and 15 bases separated the two germline ends. Germline V CDR1 and CDR2: SEHNR, FQNEAQ (reference sequence).

This clonotype was seen many times. The chain employs TRBV28 and TRBJ2-1, with D uncertain. The V gene's germline CDR1 is MDHEN and CDR2 SYDVKM. V lost 8 bases, J lost 0 bases, and 11 bases lay in between. The CDR3 is made up of 14 amino acids. CDR3 residues: CASLLFGSYNEQFF. The CDR3 nucleotides read TGTGCCAGCCTTCTTTTTGGCTCCTACAATGAGCAGTTCTTC.

This clonotype was recorded many times. The chain recombines TRBV27 with TRBJ1-2; D is perhaps TRBD1 (5 bases). Germline assignment: CDR1 MNHEY and CDR2 SMNVEV (reference sequence). Trimming pared 9 bases from V and 2 bases from J, leaving 10 bases between. The CDR3 totals 12 residues. In DNA form, the CDR3 reads TGTGCCAGTCCCAGGGTAAACTATGGCTACACCTTC. This translates into CASPRVNYGYTF.

Ten or more counts support this clonotype. The chain recombines TRBV5-1 with TRBJ2-2; D gene uncertain. V was shortened by 7 bases and J by 2 bases, with 12 bases between the two germline ends. The CDR3 consists of 14 residues. Germline V lookup: CDR1 SGHRS, CDR2 YFSETQ. CDR3 nucleotide sequence: TGCGCCAGCTTCCTTGGCCCTAACACCGGGGAGCTGTTTTTT. It translates to CASFLGPNTGELFF.